These T cell receptor beta chains were read from a single sample in a study of cytomegalovirus exposure and HLA in healthy donors. Profiling relied on immunoSEQ multiplex PCR, and the TCRdb table lists in-frame clones only, not all of them. Here the sample spans some 200,000 clones, about 93% being singletons. What was sequenced was PBMCs. The receptor set was obtained from a woman aged 18-29 years in good health and CMV-seronegative. The CDR3 runs from the conserved cysteine through the conserved F or W. A D gene is named only where the DNA matches it firmly. Not all rows give a size; the values are once, few, many and, for expanded clones, a class.

TRBJ1-2,12,TRBV29-1,TRBD1,.,TGCAGCGTCAAGACAGGGATTCAAGGCTACACCTTC,CSVKTGIQGYTF
TRBJ2-1,13,TRBV6-5,.,.,TGTGCCAGCAGTTACTCAGGAGGATATGAGCAGTTCTTC,CASSYSGGYEQFF
TRBJ2-1,13,TRBV5-4,.,once,TGTGCCAGCAGCGTCGTCAGTGCCAATGAGCAGTTCTTC,CASSVVSANEQFF
TRBJ1-4,14,TRBV29-1,TRBD1,.,TGCAGCGCCGAGACAGGGATTGTGGGTGAAAAACTGTTTTTT,CSAETGIVGEKLFF
TRBJ2-7,13,TRBV30,.,.,TGTGCCTGGAGTTGGGGCCTGGCCTACGAGCAGTACTTC,CAWSWGLAYEQYF
TRBJ1-1,12,TRBV30,.,.,TGTGCCTGGGGCACTAGTGACTGGGAAGCTTTCTTT,CAWGTSDWEAFF
TRBJ2-5,13,TRBV11-2,TRBD1,.,TGTGCCAGCAGCCGGGGACAGGTCGAGACCCAGTACTTC,CASSRGQVETQYF
TRBJ2-3,14,TRBV28,.,.,TGTGCCAGCAGTTTTCCAGGGGCTTCAGATACGCAGTATTTT,CASSFPGASDTQYF
TRBJ2-7,15,TRBV30,TRBD1,.,TGTGCCTGGGTAAAACCGGGACAGGGGGCCTACGAGCAGTACTTC,CAWVKPGQGAYEQYF
TRBJ1-1,15,TRBV10-1,TRBD1,once,TGCGCCAGCAGTGAAAGGGCAGGGGGTTTCACTGAAGCTTTCTTT,CASSERAGGFTEAFF
TRBJ1-2,14,TRBV6-6,.,once,TGTGCCAGCAGTTACGGGGGGGCGCAACGTGGCTACACCTTC,CASSYGGAQRGYTF
TRBJ2-7,14,TRBV6-1,TRBD1,.,TGTGCCAGCAGGGCCGGGACAGCAAACTACGAGCAGTACTTC,CASRAGTANYEQYF
TRBJ1-1,17,TRBV5-1,TRBD1,once,TGCGCCAGCAGCTTGGACAGGGGCCCCAAATTGAACACTGAAGCTTTCTTT,CASSLDRGPKLNTEAFF
TRBJ2-3,16,TRBV7-3,TRBD2,.,TGTGCCAGCAGCTTATCAAGCGGGACCAACACAGATACGCAGTATTTT,CASSLSSGTNTDTQYF
TRBJ2-2,14,TRBV14,.,.,TGTGCCAGCAGCCACCGGGGGAACACCGGGGAGCTGTTTTTT,CASSHRGNTGELFF
TRBJ2-5,16,TRBV11-2,TRBD2,.,TGTGCCAGCAGCTTAGTGAAGCGGGGGACCCAAGAGACCCAGTACTTC,CASSLVKRGTQETQYF
TRBJ2-1,14,TRBV6-4,.,.,TGTGCCAGCAGTGACTCGAGTAGGGGAAGTGAGCAGTTCTTC,CASSDSSRGSEQFF
TRBJ1-5,15,TRBV19,TRBD1,.,TGTGCCAGTAGTATGGGGACAGCCAGCAATCAGCCCCAGCATTTT,CASSMGTASNQPQHF
TRBJ2-2,16,TRBV29-1,.,once,TGCAGCGTTGAAAGCTCACGCCTCTTGAACACCGGGGAGCTGTTTTTT,CSVESSRLLNTGELFF
TRBJ2-7,18,TRBV5-3,TRBD2,.,TGTGCCAGAAGCTCGGGAGGTGGGGCTAGCGGGAGTTTGAGCGAGCAGTACTTC,CARSSGGGASGSLSEQYF
TRBJ1-2,18,TRBV18,TRBD1,.,TGTGCCAGCTCACCGAGTCGGGACAGGGGGCCGTCGGACTATGGCTACACCTTC,CASSPSRDRGPSDYGYTF
TRBJ1-2,13,TRBV27,.,.,TGTGCCAGCAGTTTAGCAGGATCCTATGGCTACACCTTC,CASSLAGSYGYTF
TRBJ2-1,12,TRBV7-9,.,.,TGTGCCAGCAGCCTAAGCGGCAATGAGCAGTTCTTC,CASSLSGNEQFF
TRBJ2-7,14,TRBV15,.,.,TGTGCCACCAGCAGAGGTGTCAGATCCTACGAGCAGTACTTC,CATSRGVRSYEQYF
TRBJ2-3,14,TRBV2,TRBD2,.,TGTGCCAGCAGTCCTAGCGGGAGAGGAGATACGCAGTATTTT,CASSPSGRGDTQYF
TRBJ1-5,13,TRBV5-1,.,few,TGCGCCAGCAGCTTGGACATAAATCAGCCCCAGCATTTT,CASSLDINQPQHF
TRBJ2-2,15,TRBV11-3,.,.,TGTGCCAGCACCCTGGACGGGGCGAACACCGGGGAGCTGTTTTTT,CASTLDGANTGELFF
TRBJ1-1,16,TRBV6-1,.,.,TGTGCCAGCAGTGAACTCAGGTTTGGCAGGGACACTGAAGCTTTCTTT,CASSELRFGRDTEAFF
TRBJ2-1,16,TRBV5-4,TRBD2,.,TGTGCCAGCAGCTTGGCCCAGGTAGCGGGAGCACGAAGAGAGTTCTTC,CASSLAQVAGARREFF
TRBJ1-5,15,TRBV28,TRBD1,.,TGTGCCAGCAGTTTAGGGACAGGATTCAATCAGCCCCAGCATTTT,CASSLGTGFNQPQHF
TRBJ2-7,13,TRBV29-1,TRBD1,.,TGCAGCGTCCTGGACAGGGCCTCCTACGAGCAGTACTTC,CSVLDRASYEQYF
TRBJ1-1,14,TRBV13,TRBD1,.,TGTGCCAGCAGCCCCAGGGGGCGGATCACTGAAGCTTTCTTT,CASSPRGRITEAFF
TRBJ2-7,16,TRBV4-1,.,.,TGCGCCAGCAGCCAAGATCCGGGACTGCCGGCCTACGAGCAGTACTTC,CASSQDPGLPAYEQYF
TRBJ2-5,13,TRBV13,TRBD2,once,TGTGCCAGCAGCGGACCAGCGGGGGAGACCCAGTACTTC,CASSGPAGETQYF
TRBJ1-1,13,TRBV2,.,.,TGTGCCAGCAGTGAAGTAAGGCCCGAAGCGGCTTTCTTT,CASSEVRPEAAFF
TRBJ1-5,11,TRBV2,TRBD1,.,TGTGCCAGCAGGTCCGGGACAGCCGAGCATTTT,CASRSGTAEHF
TRBJ2-1,16,TRBV28,TRBD2,.,TGTGCCAGCACCCCTTGGCGGTTAGCGGGAGAAGGTGAGCAGTTCTTC,CASTPWRLAGEGEQFF
TRBJ2-7,18,TRBV11-2,TRBD2,once,TGTGCCAGCAGCTTAAACCCCATTGGGACTAGCGGAACCTACGAGCAGTACTTC,CASSLNPIGTSGTYEQYF
TRBJ2-2,14,TRBV28,TRBD2,.,TGTGCCAGCGGACGGGAGGGGACCACCGGGGAGCTGTTTTTT,CASGREGTTGELFF
TRBJ2-7,14,TRBV28,.,.,TGTGCCAGCAGTACTTTAGGGGGTCGGTACGAGCAGTACTTC,CASSTLGGRYEQYF